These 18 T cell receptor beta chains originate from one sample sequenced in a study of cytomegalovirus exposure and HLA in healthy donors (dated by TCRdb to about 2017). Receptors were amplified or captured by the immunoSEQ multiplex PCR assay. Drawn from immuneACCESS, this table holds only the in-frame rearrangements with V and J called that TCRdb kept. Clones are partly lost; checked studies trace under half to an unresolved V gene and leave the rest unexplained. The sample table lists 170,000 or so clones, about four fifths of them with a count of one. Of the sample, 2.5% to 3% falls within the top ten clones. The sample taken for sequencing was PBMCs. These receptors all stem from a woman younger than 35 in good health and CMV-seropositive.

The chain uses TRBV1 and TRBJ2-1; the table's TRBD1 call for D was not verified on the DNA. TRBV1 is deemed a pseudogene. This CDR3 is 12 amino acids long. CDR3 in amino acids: CTSSQVHHEQFF. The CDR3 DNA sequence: TGCACCAGCAGCCAAGTACACCATGAGCAGTTCTTC.

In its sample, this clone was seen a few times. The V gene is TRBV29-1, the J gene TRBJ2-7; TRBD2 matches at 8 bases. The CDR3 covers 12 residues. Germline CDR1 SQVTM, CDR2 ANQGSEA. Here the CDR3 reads CSASSGPYEQYF. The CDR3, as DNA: TGCAGTGCCTCTAGCGGGCCCTACGAGCAGTACTTC.

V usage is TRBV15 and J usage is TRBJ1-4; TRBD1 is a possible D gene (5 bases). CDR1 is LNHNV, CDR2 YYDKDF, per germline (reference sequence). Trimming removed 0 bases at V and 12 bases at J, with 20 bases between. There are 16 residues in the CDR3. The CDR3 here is CATSRDRGPILGELFF. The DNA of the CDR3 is TGTGCCACCAGCAGAGATCGTGGACCCATTTTAGGGGAACTGTTTTTT.

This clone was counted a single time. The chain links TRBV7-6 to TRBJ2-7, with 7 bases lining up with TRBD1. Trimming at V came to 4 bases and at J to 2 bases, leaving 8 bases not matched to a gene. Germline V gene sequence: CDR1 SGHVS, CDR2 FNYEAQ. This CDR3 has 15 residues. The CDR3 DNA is TGTGCCAGCAGCTATAGGGGGCGCGGAACCTACGAGCAGTACTTC. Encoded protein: CASSYRGRGTYEQYF. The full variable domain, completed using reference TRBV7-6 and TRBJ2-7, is GAGVSQSPRYKVTKRGQDVALRCDPISGHVSLYWYRQALGQGPEFLTYFNYEAQQDKSGLPNDRFSAERPEGSISTLTIQRTEQRDSAMYRCASSYRGRGTYEQYFGPGTRLTVT.

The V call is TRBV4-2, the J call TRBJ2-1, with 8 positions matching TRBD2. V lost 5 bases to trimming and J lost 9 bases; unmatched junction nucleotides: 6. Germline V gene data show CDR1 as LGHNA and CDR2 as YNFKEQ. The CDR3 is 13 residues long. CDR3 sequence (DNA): TGTGCCAGCAGCTCACTAGCGGAACTTGAGCAGTTCTTC. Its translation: CASSSLAELEQFF.

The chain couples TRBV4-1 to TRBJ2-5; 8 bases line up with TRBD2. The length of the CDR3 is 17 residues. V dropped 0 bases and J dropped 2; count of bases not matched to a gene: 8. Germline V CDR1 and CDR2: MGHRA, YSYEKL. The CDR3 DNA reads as TGCGCCAGCAGCCAAGACATCCCGGGGGGGAAACAAGAGACCCAGTACTTC. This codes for CASSQDIPGGKQETQYF.

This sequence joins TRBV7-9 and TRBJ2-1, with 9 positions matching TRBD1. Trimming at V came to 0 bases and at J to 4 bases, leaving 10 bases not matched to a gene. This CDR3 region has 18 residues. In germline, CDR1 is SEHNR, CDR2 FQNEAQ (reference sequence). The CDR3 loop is CASSLAQGDRVTYNEQFF. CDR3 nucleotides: TGTGCCAGCAGCTTAGCCCAGGGGGACAGGGTCACTTACAATGAGCAGTTCTTC.

The CDR3 reads CASSGAGPGELFF. The CDR3 nucleotides are TGTGCCAGCAGCGGGGCAGGCCCCGGGGAGCTGTTTTTT. This rearrangement joins TRBV5-6 to TRBJ2-2; D possibly corresponds to TRBD1 (5 bases). This CDR3 comprises 13 residues. Trimming shortened V by 4 bases and J by 6 bases, and 10 bases separated the two germline ends. Per the germline V gene, CDR1 is SGHDT and CDR2 is YYEEEE.

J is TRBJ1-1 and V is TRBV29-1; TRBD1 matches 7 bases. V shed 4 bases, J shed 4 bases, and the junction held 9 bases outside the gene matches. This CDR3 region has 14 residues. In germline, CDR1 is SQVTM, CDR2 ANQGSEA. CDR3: CSVGQGRPATEAFF. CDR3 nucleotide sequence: TGCAGCGTTGGACAGGGTCGCCCAGCCACTGAAGCTTTCTTT.

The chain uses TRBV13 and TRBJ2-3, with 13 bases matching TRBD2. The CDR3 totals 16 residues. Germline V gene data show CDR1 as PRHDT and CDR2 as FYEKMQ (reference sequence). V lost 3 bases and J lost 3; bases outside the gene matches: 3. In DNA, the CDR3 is TGTGCCAGCAGCTTTACTAGCGGGGGGGGTACAGATACGCAGTATTTT. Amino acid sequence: CASSFTSGGGTDTQYF.

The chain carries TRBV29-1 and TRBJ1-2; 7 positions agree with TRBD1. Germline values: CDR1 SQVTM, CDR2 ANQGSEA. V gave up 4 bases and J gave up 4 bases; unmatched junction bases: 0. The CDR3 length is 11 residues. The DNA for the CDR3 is TGCAGCGTTGGGGACAGCTATGGCTACACCTTC. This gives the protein CSVGDSYGYTF.

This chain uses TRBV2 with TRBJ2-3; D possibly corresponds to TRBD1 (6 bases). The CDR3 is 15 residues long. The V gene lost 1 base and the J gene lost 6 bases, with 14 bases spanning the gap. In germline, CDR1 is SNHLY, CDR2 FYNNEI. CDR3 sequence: CASSEGAGVLDTQYF. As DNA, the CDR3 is TGTGCCAGCAGTGAAGGGGCAGGGGTTTTGGATACGCAGTATTTT. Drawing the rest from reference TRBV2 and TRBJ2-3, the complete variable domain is EPEVTQTPSHQVTQMGQEVILRCVPISNHLYFYWYRQILGQKVEFLVSFYNNEISEKSEIFDDQFSVERPDGSNFTLKIRSTKLEDSAMYFCASSEGAGVLDTQYFGPGTRLTVL.

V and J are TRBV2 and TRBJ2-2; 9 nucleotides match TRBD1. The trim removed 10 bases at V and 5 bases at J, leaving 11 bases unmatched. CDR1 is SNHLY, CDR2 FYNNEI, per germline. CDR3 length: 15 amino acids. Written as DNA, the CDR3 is TGTGCCACAGAGGCCCGGACAGGGGTTACCGGGGAGCTGTTTTTT. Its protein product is CATEARTGVTGELFF.

The chain's CDR3 is CASSVLGLTNTEAFF. As DNA, the CDR3 is TGTGCCAGCAGCGTTCTGGGACTCACGAACACTGAAGCTTTCTTT. The rearrangement joins TRBV9 to TRBJ1-1; weak D call: TRBD1 (5 bases). The ends were cut back, 2 bases at V and 1 base at J, with 12 bases in the middle. The germline gives CDR1 SGDLS, CDR2 YYNGEE. The CDR3 has 15 amino acids.

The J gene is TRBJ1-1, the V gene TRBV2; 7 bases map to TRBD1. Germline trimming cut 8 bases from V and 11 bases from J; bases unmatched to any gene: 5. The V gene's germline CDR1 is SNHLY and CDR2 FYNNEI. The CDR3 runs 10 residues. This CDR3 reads CASGGRGAFF. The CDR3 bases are TGTGCCAGCGGGGGCAGGGGGGCTTTCTTT. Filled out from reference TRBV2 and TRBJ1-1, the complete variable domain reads EPEVTQTPSHQVTQMGQEVILRCVPISNHLYFYWYRQILGQKVEFLVSFYNNEISEKSEIFDDQFSVERPDGSNFTLKIRSTKLEDSAMYFCASGGRGAFFGQGTRLTVV.

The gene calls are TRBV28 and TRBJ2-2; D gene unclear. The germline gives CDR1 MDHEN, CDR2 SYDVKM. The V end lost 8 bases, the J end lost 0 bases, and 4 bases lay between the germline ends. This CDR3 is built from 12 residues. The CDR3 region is CASEANTGELFF. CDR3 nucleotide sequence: TGTGCCAGCGAGGCGAACACCGGGGAGCTGTTTTTT.

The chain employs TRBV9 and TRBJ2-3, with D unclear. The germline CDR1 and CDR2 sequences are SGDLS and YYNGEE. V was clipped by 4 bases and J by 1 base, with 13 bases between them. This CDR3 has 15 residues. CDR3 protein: CASSPRGPRTDTQYF. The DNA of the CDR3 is TGTGCCAGCAGCCCTCGAGGCCCTCGCACAGATACGCAGTATTTT.

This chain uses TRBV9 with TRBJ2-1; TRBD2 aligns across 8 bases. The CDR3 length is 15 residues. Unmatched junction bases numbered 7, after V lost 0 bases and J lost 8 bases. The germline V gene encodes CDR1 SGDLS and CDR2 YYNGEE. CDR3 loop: CASSVVGGAVHEQFF. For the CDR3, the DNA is TGTGCCAGCAGCGTAGTCGGGGGGGCAGTTCATGAGCAGTTCTTC. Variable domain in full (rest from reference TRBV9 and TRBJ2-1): DSGVTQTPKHLITATGQRVTLRCSPRSGDLSVYWYQQSLDQGLQFLIQYYNGEERAKGNILERFSAQQFPDLHSELNLSSLELGDSALYFCASSVVGGAVHEQFFGPGTRLTVL.